The 27 T cell receptor beta chains reported below all come from one sample, sequenced in a study of cytomegalovirus exposure and HLA in healthy donors. The PCR was carried out with 60 Vbeta primers and 13 Jbeta primers. Profiling relied on immunoSEQ multiplex PCR, and the TCRdb table lists in-frame clones only, not all of them. Of about 60,000 clones listed, 70% to 80% are singletons. Sequencing was carried out using PBMCs. The origin of the receptors is a woman in her sixties in good health and CMV-seropositive.

The chain carries TRBV7-3 and TRBJ2-1; D might be TRBD2 (7 bases). Germline CDR1 and CDR2: SGHTA and FQGTGA. Trimming took 8 bases from V and 6 from J, leaving 14 bases between them. This CDR3 has 13 residues. The CDR3 DNA sequence: TGTGCCAGCGCTCGGGGGGCGGGCAATGAGCAGTTCTTC. Translated, it gives CASARGAGNEQFF.

The chain combines TRBV30 with TRBJ2-7, with D perhaps matching TRBD1 (6 bases). Germline V gene lookup returns CDR1 GTSNPN and CDR2 SVGIG (reference sequence). This CDR3 is built from 11 residues. V dropped 4 bases and J dropped 6 bases, with 10 bases sitting between them. The CDR3 region has the DNA TGTGCCTGGAATCGAGGGGGCGAGCAGTACTTC. Its protein product is CAWNRGGEQYF.

The chain is built from TRBV29-1 and TRBJ2-2; 9 bases match TRBD2. The CDR3 runs to 18 residues. CDR1 and CDR2 (germline): SQVTM, ANQGSEA. Losses at the gene ends were 6 bases for V and 0 bases for J; bases not matched to a gene: 14. The CDR3 sequence is CSVQDPAGGTTNTGELFF. CDR3 coding DNA: TGCAGCGTGCAAGATCCCGCGGGGGGGACTACGAACACCGGGGAGCTGTTTTTT.

In this sample, this clone turned up once. The CDR3 region has the DNA TGTGCCAGCAGTGAGGGCCGCCTCCCCCTCCACTTT. This sequence encodes CASSEGRLPLHF. V usage is TRBV6-5 and J usage is TRBJ1-6; the D is unclear. This CDR3 is built from 12 residues. The V gene lost 5 bases and the J gene lost 13 bases, with 12 bases spanning the gap. CDR1 is MNHEY and CDR2 is SVGAGI in the germline V gene.

The chain uses TRBV15 and TRBJ2-7; 8 nucleotides line up with TRBD1. The ends lost 3 bases at V and 3 bases at J; junction bases unmatched: 10. The CDR3 has 16 residues. CDR1 LNHNV and CDR2 YYDKDF come from the germline V gene (reference sequence). The CDR3 DNA reads as TGTGCCACCAGCAGGGCTGACAGGGGAAGGGGCTACGAGCAGTACTTC. Its translation: CATSRADRGRGYEQYF.

The chain employs TRBV9 and TRBJ1-2; a weak D match, TRBD1 (5 bases). V was clipped by 3 bases and J by 4 bases, with 10 bases between them. The CDR3 totals 13 residues. Germline V gene sequence: CDR1 SGDLS, CDR2 YYNGEE. Written as DNA, the CDR3 is TGTGCCAGCAGCGCGGGGGGGGTCTATGGCTACACCTTC. Its protein product is CASSAGGVYGYTF.

The rearrangement uses TRBV5-1 and TRBJ1-1, with TRBD1 matching 7 bases. V shed 3 bases, J shed 7 bases, and the junction held 6 bases outside the gene matches. Looked up from germline, CDR1 is SGHRS and CDR2 is YFSETQ. This CDR3 has 13 amino acids. The CDR3 loop reads CASSWGTESEAFF. CDR3 DNA sequence: TGCGCCAGCAGCTGGGGGACAGAAAGTGAAGCTTTCTTT.

This clone is a singleton in its sample. J is TRBJ2-1 and V is TRBV19; 9 bases are shared with TRBD2. This CDR3 region has 19 residues. Germline V CDR1 and CDR2: LNHDA, SQIVND (reference sequence). V was pared by 2 bases and J by 4 bases, with 15 bases of the junction left unmatched. In DNA, the CDR3 is TGTGCCAGTAGTATAAGTCCCTTAATGCGACTAGCGGTATACAATGAGCAGTTCTTC. It specifies CASSISPLMRLAVYNEQFF.

This clone occurred a few times. This rearrangement joins TRBV29-1 to TRBJ1-1; D perhaps matches TRBD1 (6 bases). Per the germline V gene, CDR1 is SQVTM and CDR2 is ANQGSEA. V was clipped by 5 bases and J by 5 bases, with 12 bases between them. CDR3 length equals 12 residues. For the CDR3, the DNA is TGCAGCGTTTCGACAGGAGCAACTGAAGCTTTCTTT. Translating it yields CSVSTGATEAFF.

The chain uses TRBV18 and TRBJ1-4; TRBD1 aligns across 8 bases. CDR3 length equals 15 residues. The germline V gene encodes CDR1 KGHSH and CDR2 LQKENI. The V and J ends lost 3 bases and 7 bases, in that order; junction bases with no gene match: 7. The CDR3 DNA reads TGTGCCAGCTCACCTCGACAGGGGATGGGTGAAAAACTGTTTTTT. It yields the protein CASSPRQGMGEKLFF.

This sequence joins TRBV25-1 and TRBJ2-1; 10 nucleotides agree with TRBD2. Germline CDR1 MGHDK, CDR2 SYGVNS. With V trimmed by 3 bases and J by 4 bases, 9 bases remained unmatched. The CDR3 consists of 17 residues. CDR3 region: CASSDSRASGGYNEQFF. In DNA form, the CDR3 reads TGTGCCAGCAGTGATTCCCGGGCTAGCGGGGGTTACAATGAGCAGTTCTTC.

This clone showed up just once. The chain has TRBV15 and TRBJ1-1; D not resolved. The CDR3 loop spans 14 amino acids. V gave up 1 base and J gave up 4 bases, with 10 bases separating them. Germline assignment: CDR1 LNHNV and CDR2 YYDKDF (reference sequence). The CDR3 reads CATSRAQGSTEAFF. The CDR3 bases are TGTGCCACCAGCAGAGCGCAAGGGAGCACTGAAGCTTTCTTT.

This chain joins TRBV4-1 and TRBJ1-2; D is perhaps TRBD1 (6 bases). Trimming removed 0 bases from V and 2 bases from J, with 10 bases in between. The germline gives CDR1 MGHRA, CDR2 YSYEKL. This CDR3 has 15 residues. The CDR3 nucleotides are TGCGCCAGCAGCCAAGATGGCAGGGGCAACTATGGCTACACCTTC. Its protein is CASSQDGRGNYGYTF.

The chain has TRBV6-6 and TRBJ1-4; D gene unclear. In germline, CDR1 is MNHNY, CDR2 SVGAGI (reference sequence). There are 16 residues in the CDR3. Deletions cut 2 bases from V and 3 bases from J, with 13 bases between. CDR3 region: CASSYPTTRPNEKLFF. CDR3 DNA: TGTGCCAGCAGTTACCCGACGACACGACCTAATGAAAAACTGTTTTTT.

The V gene is TRBV14, the J gene TRBJ1-1; D gene unclear. Deletions cut 1 base from V and 1 base from J, with 7 bases between. CDR1 is SGHDN, CDR2 FVKESK, per germline. This CDR3 region has 14 residues. In DNA, the CDR3 is TGTGCCAGCAGCCAAGTCTTTAGGAACACTGAAGCTTTCTTT. This codes for CASSQVFRNTEAFF. Complete variable domain (other parts from reference TRBV14 and TRBJ1-1): EAGVTQFPSHSVIEKGQTVTLRCDPISGHDNLYWYRRVMGKEIKFLLHFVKESKQDESGMPNNRFLAERTGGTYSTLKVQPAELEDSGVYFCASSQVFRNTEAFFGQGTRLTVV.

The chain has TRBV4-3 and TRBJ2-2, with 11 nucleotides matching TRBD2. The germline gives CDR1 LGHNA, CDR2 YSLEER. This CDR3 spans 18 amino acids. The V and J ends lost 0 bases and 4 bases, in that order; junction bases with no gene match: 7. CDR3 DNA: TGCGCCAGCAGCCAAGATCAACTAGCGGGGGAGCTCACCGGGGAGCTGTTTTTT. Its protein product is CASSQDQLAGELTGELFF.

V is TRBV10-3 and J is TRBJ1-1; 8 positions match TRBD1. V shed 6 bases, J shed 3 bases, and the junction held 6 bases outside the gene matches. CDR1 ENHRY and CDR2 SYGVKD come from the germline V gene. The CDR3 extends over 14 amino acids. The CDR3 region is CAIRQLTGDTEAFF. CDR3 DNA: TGTGCCATCAGACAATTGACAGGGGACACTGAAGCTTTCTTT.

The rearrangement joins TRBV11-3 to TRBJ2-5; 8 bases fit TRBD2. V trimming: 4 bases; J trimming: 2 bases; junction bases outside the gene matches: 6. Germline V gene data show CDR1 as SGHNT and CDR2 as YENEEA. The CDR3 contains 15 residues. The CDR3 region is CASSSGLVGQETQYF. CDR3 nucleotide sequence: TGTGCCAGCAGCTCGGGACTAGTTGGTCAAGAGACCCAGTACTTC.

The J gene is TRBJ2-7, the V gene TRBV19, with 11 bases that match TRBD2. The CDR3 is made up of 16 amino acids. V lost 5 bases to trimming and J lost 2 bases; unmatched junction nucleotides: 8. CDR1 is LNHDA, CDR2 SQIVND, per germline (reference sequence). CDR3 bases: TGTGCCAGTAGTCCGGAGGGACTAGCGGCCGCCTACGAGCAGTACTTC. This codes for CASSPEGLAAAYEQYF.

The chain has TRBV2 and TRBJ1-2; 10 bases match TRBD1. The CDR3 spans 15 residues. V shed 1 base, J shed 5 bases, and the junction held 4 bases outside the gene matches. Germline V lookup: CDR1 SNHLY, CDR2 FYNNEI. CDR3 nucleotide sequence: TGTGCCAGCAGTGAAGACCCGGACAGGGGGTATGGCTACACCTTC. This sequence encodes CASSEDPDRGYGYTF.

Only one count was recorded for this clone. A read error is possible here, since a much larger clone lies one base away. The chain is built from TRBV5-6 and TRBJ2-3, with 12 positions matching TRBD2. J was trimmed by 3 bases and V by 4 bases; bases with no gene match: 0. CDR1 is SGHDT and CDR2 is YYEEEE in the germline V gene. The CDR3 runs 14 residues. This CDR3 reads CASSGLAGTDTQYF. CDR3 nucleotide sequence: TGTGCCAGCAGCGGACTAGCGGGGACAGATACGCAGTATTTT. Supplemented by reference TRBV5-6 and TRBJ2-3, the full variable domain reads DAGVTQSPTHLIKTRGQQVTLRCSPKSGHDTVSWYQQALGQGPQFIFQYYEEEERQRGNFPDRFSGHQFPNYSSELNVNALLLGDSALYLCASSGLAGTDTQYFGPGTRLTVL.

The CDR3 region has the DNA TGCGCCAGCAGCCAAGATGAGGCGGGGGGGGGAAATGAGCAGTTCTTC. Translated: CASSQDEAGGGNEQFF. The chain recombines TRBV4-3 with TRBJ2-1, with 9 nucleotides matching TRBD2. V was clipped by 0 bases and J by 7 bases; unmatched bases: 7. The CDR3 has 16 amino acids. Germline CDR1 is LGHNA and CDR2 is YSLEER.

This clone showed up just a few times. V usage is TRBV11-3 and J usage is TRBJ1-6; maybe TRBD1 (6 bases). The V gene's germline CDR1 is SGHNT and CDR2 YENEEA. The CDR3 is made up of 14 amino acids. The ends were cut back, 7 bases at V and 6 bases at J, with 13 bases in the middle. CDR3 amino acids: CASKTQGPNSPLHF. DNA of the CDR3: TGTGCCAGCAAAACACAGGGTCCTAATTCACCCCTCCACTTT. Full variable domain (outside the CDR3, taken from reference TRBV11-3 and TRBJ1-6): EAGVVQSPRYKIIEKKQPVAFWCNPISGHNTLYWYLQNLGQGPELLIRYENEEAVDDSQLPKDRFSAERLKGVDSTLKIQPAELGDSAVYLCASKTQGPNSPLHFGNGTRLTVT.

This clone was detected only once. The chain employs TRBV5-1 and TRBJ2-5; 14 positions match TRBD2. This CDR3 comprises 17 residues. Trimming cost V 0 bases and J 3 bases; bases outside gene matches: 4. Per germline, CDR1 SGHRS and CDR2 YFSETQ. The CDR3 DNA follows: TGCGCCAGCAGCTTGGACGGGACTAGCGGGGGCAAAGAGACCCAGTACTTC. Its translation: CASSLDGTSGGKETQYF.

This clone has more than one count but fewer than ten. The CDR3 DNA reads as TGTGCCAGCAGCAAGTACGCAGGGGGCACAGATACGCAGTATTTT. This gives the protein CASSKYAGGTDTQYF. The V call is TRBV7-9, the J call TRBJ2-3; D is perhaps TRBD1 (6 bases). Trimming shortened V by 5 bases and J by 1 base, and 13 bases separated the two germline ends. The CDR3 has 15 residues. Germline assignment: CDR1 SEHNR and CDR2 FQNEAQ (reference sequence).

V usage is TRBV27 and J usage is TRBJ2-4; 10 bases align to TRBD2. Germline trimming cut 1 base from V and 3 bases from J; bases unmatched to any gene: 12. In germline, CDR1 is MNHEY, CDR2 SMNVEV (reference sequence). There are 19 residues in the CDR3. CDR3 sequence: CASSLWPAGGSFVKNIQYF. The DNA of the CDR3 is TGTGCCAGCAGTTTATGGCCAGCGGGGGGGTCCTTCGTCAAAAACATTCAGTACTTC.

The chain has TRBV2 and TRBJ1-5; D remains unclear. In germline, CDR1 is SNHLY, CDR2 FYNNEI. The CDR3 consists of 13 residues. The V end lost 7 bases, the J end lost 3 bases, and 10 bases lay between the germline ends. Here the CDR3 DNA reads TGTGCCAGCACGGAGGTCGTCAATCAGCCCCAGCATTTT. It specifies CASTEVVNQPQHF.